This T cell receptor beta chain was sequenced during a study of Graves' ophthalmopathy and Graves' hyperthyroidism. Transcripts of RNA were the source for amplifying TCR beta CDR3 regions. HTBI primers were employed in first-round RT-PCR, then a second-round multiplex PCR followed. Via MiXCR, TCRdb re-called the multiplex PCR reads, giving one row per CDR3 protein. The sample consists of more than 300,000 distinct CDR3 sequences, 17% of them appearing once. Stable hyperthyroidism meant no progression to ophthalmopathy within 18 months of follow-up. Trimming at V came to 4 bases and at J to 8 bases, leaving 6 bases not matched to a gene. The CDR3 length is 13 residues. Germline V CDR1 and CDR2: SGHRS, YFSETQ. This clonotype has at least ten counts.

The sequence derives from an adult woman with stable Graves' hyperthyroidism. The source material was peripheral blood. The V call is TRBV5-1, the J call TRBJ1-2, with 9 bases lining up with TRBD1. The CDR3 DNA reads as TGCGCCAGCAGCCTCGGGACAGGGAAGGGCTACACCTTC. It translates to CASSLGTGKGYTF. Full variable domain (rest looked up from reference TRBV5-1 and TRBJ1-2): KAGVTQTPRYLIKTRGQQVTLSCSPISGHRSVSWYQQTPGQGLQFLFEYFSETQRNKGNFPGRFSGRQFSNSRSEMNVSTLELGDSALYLCASSLGTGKGYTFGSGTRLTVV.